The entry that follows covers one T cell receptor beta chain sequence. Its specific antigen is unknown. Qualities for individual bases were not recorded, and no much larger clone is one base off. This entry is derived from a study of blood T cell repertoires in COVID-19 (TCRdb year 2020). In terms of the full investigation: Samples covering the acute and convalescent phases of COVID-19 were provided by collaborators in the United States, Italy and Spain. The prospective study material was composed of cDNA or gDNA derived from T cells, B-cell-depleted T cells, or PBMCs. A freely available public database, intended as a resource for researchers studying the immune response to SARS-CoV-2, is where the repertoires were released. HLA class I and class II types, where available, came from metadata supplied by the sample provider rather than from assay-based typing. A de-identified subject ID, COVID-19 status, age in years and sex were almost always included in the sample metadata. Deeply sampled blood TCRbeta repertoires from subjects exposed to, actively infected with, or recovered from COVID-19 were included in the dataset. The samples were drawn from the first 160 participants of the ongoing ImmuneRACE study and from over 950 subjects provided by 6 global collaborators.

Enrolling through a virtual design, the prospective study's participants ranged in age from roughly 18 to 95 years and lived across about two dozen United States geographic areas. In the prospective study, cohorts were assigned on the basis of participant-reported clinical history obtained from a screening survey and a study questionnaire. Recovered participants in ImmuneRACE Cohort 3 were defined by two consecutive negative NP/OP PCR tests, clearance by a healthcare professional, or resolution of symptoms. Mobile phlebotomists in the prospective study collected whole blood, serum and a nasopharyngeal or oropharyngeal swab from every participant. Additional blood draws and questionnaires over a 2-month period could optionally be provided by prospective study participants. Prospective study blood samples were shipped either frozen or at room temperature before DNA extraction. Study-level results and caveats: Clinical and demographic metadata were provided uncurated, with the amount varying by source and participant.

The immunoSEQ Assay, a bias-controlled multiplex PCR, was used to amplify TCRbeta CDR3 regions from genomic DNA. The original pipeline was this. The number of nucleated cells in each sample was estimated by amplification of reference gene primers within the assay. To quantify the absolute abundance of each unique TCRbeta CDR3 rearrangement, sequence reads were collapsed and filtered. For each sample, productive Simpson clonality was calculated as the square root of Simpson's diversity index across productive rearrangements. TCRdb limited this immuneACCESS table to in-frame rearrangements with V and J called. A share of clones is missing; checked studies link under half to unresolved V genes, and the rest is unexplained. V and J calls and clone size are as listed in that table; D and trimming were resolved from the DNA. The sample records hundreds of thousands of clones, around 90% of which are singletons. Roughly 1.6% of the sample is in the top ten clones.

Relative to germline, V is missing 5 bases and J is missing 0 bases, with 7 bases of the junction outside any gene match. The CDR3 starts with the cysteine, ends with the phenylalanine, and has 16 residues. Only the CDR3 part of the read is kept: 48 bases, read in frame from the first base. The germline V gene encodes CDR1 SGHVT and CDR2 SQSDAQ. This sequence was found in a woman between 50 and 59 years old who had recovered from COVID-19. Sequencing input: PBMCs or T cells enriched from blood (not recorded which). The rearrangement combines TRBV7-4 with TRBJ2-7, with 10 junctional bases fitting TRBD2. Read as DNA, the sequence is TGTGCCAGCAGCCCCCAAGCGGGAGGGCCCTCCTACGAGCAGTACTTC. It specifies CASSPQAGGPSYEQYF.